This T cell receptor beta chain was captured in a study of beta chain features in type 1 diabetes. Looked up from germline, CDR1 is SGHTS and CDR2 is YDEGEE. Trimming took off 4 bases at V and 0 bases at J, with 19 bases between the two ends. The CDR3 spans 17 residues. Investigators reverse transcribed all isolated RNA, so they sequenced expressed TCRB transcripts. Method: immunoSEQ multiplex PCR; TCRdb's copy keeps in-frame clones and lacks some. Of 400,000 or so clones listed, around 10% are singletons. Overall study results and limits: Within each of all four CD4+ subsets, Type 1 diabetes patients had TCRB CDR3s that were moderately but significantly shorter.

With respect to this clone: The antigen remains unidentified.

The source material was central memory CD4+ T cells from blood. The TCR was taken from a man aged 25-45 years with type 1 diabetes. The V call is TRBV5-8, the J call TRBJ2-5; maybe TRBD1 (7 bases). CDR3 region: CASSAARQGLYQETQYF. Written as DNA, the CDR3 is TGTGCCAGCAGCGCCGCCCGACAGGGACTGTACCAAGAGACCCAGTACTTC.